The present T cell receptor beta chain was sequenced within a study of shared clonotypes between healthy human individuals. About the research overall: Plates per donor: three CD4 naive, three CD4 memory, two CD8 naive, one CD8 memory.

Some clones are missing from TCRdb's copy, which holds only in-frame ones; the method was immunoSEQ multiplex PCR. The data show around 940,000 clones, with roughly 72% seen just once and approximately 1.5% held by the top ten. CDR3 length: 14 residues. The V gene's germline CDR1 is MDHEN and CDR2 SYDVKM. V was pared by 7 bases and J by 4 bases, with 16 bases between. The source is a man aged 18 to 30 in good health. J is TRBJ1-1 and V is TRBV28, with a possible D match to TRBD1 (6 bases). Specimen: memory CD4+ T cells sorted from blood. Indicated subset: CD45RA-negative fraction. Here the CDR3 DNA reads TGTGCCAGCATTAAAGGGGGTCCCATCACTGAAGCTTTCTTT. Translation gives CASIKGGPITEAFF.